This T cell receptor (beta chain) was sequenced in a study of cytomegalovirus exposure and HLA in healthy donors. Donors showed nominal health when sampled, although they likely had unrecorded immune exposures. Concerning this clone itself: Its specificity is unknown.

With V trimmed by 4 bases and J by 7 bases, 4 bases remained unmatched. Germline CDR1 SGHTA, CDR2 FQGNSA. The CDR3 spans 16 residues. PCR employed 60 Vbeta and 13 Jbeta primers. Assay: immunoSEQ multiplex PCR; the TCRdb copy retains only in-frame clones and omits some. This sample has under 200,000 clones; 9.5% to 15% occur once, and the top ten carry 7.8%. Notes on the study in general: The study put 150 or so TCR beta chains on its list as cytomegalovirus-associated. TRBV6-2, TRBV6-3 and some other V segments were excluded as indistinguishable. Most TCRs appeared rarely, but some public TCRs recurred in many donors.

The TCR comes from a man aged 45-65 years in good health and CMV-seropositive. The sample comprised PBMCs. The J gene is TRBJ2-1, the V gene TRBV7-2; 16 nucleotides line up with TRBD2. CDR3 sequence: CASSWGLAGGRNEQFF. The CDR3 bases are TGTGCCAGCAGCTGGGGACTAGCGGGGGGGCGTAATGAGCAGTTCTTC. Supplemented by reference TRBV7-2 and TRBJ2-1, the full variable domain reads GAGVSQSPSNKVTEKGKDVELRCDPISGHTALYWYRQSLGQGLEFLIYFQGNSAPDKSGLPSDRFSAERTGGSVSTLTIQRTQQEDSAVYLCASSWGLAGGRNEQFFGPGTRLTVL.